This TCR beta chain was sequenced in a study of cytomegalovirus exposure and HLA in healthy donors. This clone was counted between two and nine times. Antigen specificity is unknown. The study, taken as a whole, reports: There were a few CMV-associated chains whose specificity for CMV antigens was confirmed in vitro. Sequencing probably produced one cluster of sequence variants that were highly shared. Cytomegalovirus-associated TCR beta chains were listed, numbering 150 to 200.

The germline V gene encodes CDR1 SGHTA and CDR2 FQGNSA. The CDR3 length is 17 residues. J was trimmed by 4 bases and V by 1 base; bases with no gene match: 12. The primer mix had 60 Vbeta and 13 Jbeta primers. Under the authors' procedure: Approximately 9.9 million shared chains were among the approximately 82 million unique TCR beta chains that a later analysis counted. Assay used: immunoSEQ multiplex PCR; TCRdb lists only in-frame clones, some missing. The V and J calls and clone size are taken from that table; D and trimming were inferred from the DNA. Here the sample spans approximately 240,000 clones, 77% being singletons.

The source of this sequence is a woman aged 55-75 years in good health and CMV-seropositive. The chain uses TRBV7-2 and TRBJ2-7, with 8 bases identical to TRBD2. Sample: PBMCs. The CDR3 nucleotides are TGTGCCAGCAGCTTAGAGTCGGGAGGGCCTTGGGGATACGAGCAGTACTTC. Amino acids: CASSLESGGPWGYEQYF.